This T cell receptor beta chain was obtained from a study of T cells in Graves' hyperthyroidism and ophthalmopathy. Study-wide findings and caveats: The model made its ophthalmopathy prediction, and onset followed a median about 6 months later.

Amplification targeted TCR beta CDR3 regions from RNA transcripts. Carried out on the TCR CDR3, a first-round RT-PCR used the HTBI primer set. TCRdb passed the multiplex PCR reads through MiXCR, listing each CDR3 protein once. The table has about 640,000 distinct CDR3 sequences, roughly 20% seen once. The CDR3 is made up of 13 amino acids. The V gene's germline CDR1 is SGHRS and CDR2 YFSETQ. The V and J ends lost 5 bases and 3 bases respectively, with 11 bases between them. Ophthalmopathy cases scored 3 or more on the Clinical Activity Score and 4 or more on NOSPECS grade, with duration below 3 months. This clonotype has more than one count but fewer than ten. As yet, its antigen is unknown.

This rearrangement joins TRBV5-1 to TRBJ2-5; a weak D match, TRBD2 (6 bases). The sequenced sample was blood. The source is a young man with Graves' ophthalmopathy. The CDR3 nucleotides are TGCGCCAGCAGTGCGGGGACGGAAGAGACCCAGTACTTC. Translation gives CASSAGTEETQYF.